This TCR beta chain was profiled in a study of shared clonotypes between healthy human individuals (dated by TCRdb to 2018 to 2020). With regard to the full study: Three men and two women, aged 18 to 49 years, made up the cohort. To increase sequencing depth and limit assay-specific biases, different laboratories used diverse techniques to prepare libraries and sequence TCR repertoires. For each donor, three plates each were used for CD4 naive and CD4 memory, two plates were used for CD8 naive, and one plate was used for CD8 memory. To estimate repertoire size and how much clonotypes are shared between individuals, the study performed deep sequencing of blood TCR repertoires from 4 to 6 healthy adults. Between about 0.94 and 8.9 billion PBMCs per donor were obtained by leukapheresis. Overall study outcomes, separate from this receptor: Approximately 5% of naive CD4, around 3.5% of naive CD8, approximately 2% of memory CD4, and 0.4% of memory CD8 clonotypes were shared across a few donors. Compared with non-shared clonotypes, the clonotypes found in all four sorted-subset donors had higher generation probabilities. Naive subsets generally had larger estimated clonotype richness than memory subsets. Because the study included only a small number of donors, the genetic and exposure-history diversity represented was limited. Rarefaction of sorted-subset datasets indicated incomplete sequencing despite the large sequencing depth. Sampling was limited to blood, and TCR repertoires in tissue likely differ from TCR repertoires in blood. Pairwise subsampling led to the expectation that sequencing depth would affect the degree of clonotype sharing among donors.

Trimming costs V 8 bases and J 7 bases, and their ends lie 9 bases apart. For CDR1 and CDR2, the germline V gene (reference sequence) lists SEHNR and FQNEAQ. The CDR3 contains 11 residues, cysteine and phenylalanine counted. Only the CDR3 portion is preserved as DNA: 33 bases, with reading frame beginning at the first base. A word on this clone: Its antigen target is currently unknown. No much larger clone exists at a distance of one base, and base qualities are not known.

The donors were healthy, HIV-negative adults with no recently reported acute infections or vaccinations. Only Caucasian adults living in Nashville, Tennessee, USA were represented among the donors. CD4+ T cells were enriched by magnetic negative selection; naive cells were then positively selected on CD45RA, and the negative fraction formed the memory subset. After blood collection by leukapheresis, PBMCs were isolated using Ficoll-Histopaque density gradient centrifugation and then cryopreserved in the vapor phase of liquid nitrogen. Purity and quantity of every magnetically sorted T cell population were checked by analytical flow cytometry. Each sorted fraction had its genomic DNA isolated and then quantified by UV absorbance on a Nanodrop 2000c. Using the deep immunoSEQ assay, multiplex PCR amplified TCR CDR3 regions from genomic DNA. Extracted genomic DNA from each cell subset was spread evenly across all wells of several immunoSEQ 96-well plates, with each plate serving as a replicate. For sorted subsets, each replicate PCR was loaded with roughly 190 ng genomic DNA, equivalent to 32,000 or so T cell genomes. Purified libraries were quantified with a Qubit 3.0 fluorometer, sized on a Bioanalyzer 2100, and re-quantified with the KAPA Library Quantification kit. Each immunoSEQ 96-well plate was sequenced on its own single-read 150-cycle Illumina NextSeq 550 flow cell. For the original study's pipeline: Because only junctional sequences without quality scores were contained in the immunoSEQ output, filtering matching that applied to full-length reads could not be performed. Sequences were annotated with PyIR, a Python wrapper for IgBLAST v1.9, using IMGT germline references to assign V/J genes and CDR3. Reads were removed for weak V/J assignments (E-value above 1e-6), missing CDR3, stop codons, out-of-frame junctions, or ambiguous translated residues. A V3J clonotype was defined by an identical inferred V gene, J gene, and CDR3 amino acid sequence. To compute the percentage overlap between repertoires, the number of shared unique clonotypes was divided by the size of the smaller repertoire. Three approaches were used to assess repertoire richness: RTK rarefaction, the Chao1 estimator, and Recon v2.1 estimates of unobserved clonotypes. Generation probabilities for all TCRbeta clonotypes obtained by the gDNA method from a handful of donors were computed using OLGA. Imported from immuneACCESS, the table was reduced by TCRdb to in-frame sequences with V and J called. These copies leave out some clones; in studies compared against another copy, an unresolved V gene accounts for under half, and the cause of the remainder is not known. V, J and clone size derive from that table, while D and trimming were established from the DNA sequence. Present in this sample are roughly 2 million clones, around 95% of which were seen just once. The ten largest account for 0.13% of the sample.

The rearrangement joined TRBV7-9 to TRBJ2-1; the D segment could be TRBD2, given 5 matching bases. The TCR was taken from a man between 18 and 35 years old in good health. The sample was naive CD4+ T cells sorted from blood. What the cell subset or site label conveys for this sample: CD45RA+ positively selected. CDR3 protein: CASEGGNEQFF. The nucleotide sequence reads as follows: TGTGCCAGCGAAGGAGGTAATGAGCAGTTCTTC.